This T cell receptor beta chain is from a study of neurological immune-mediated disorders. TCRdb reprocessed the 5' RACE reads with MiXCR, giving one entry per CDR3 protein. The sample yields some 89,000 distinct CDR3 sequences, around 4.5% seen once. Documented time point: longitudinal time-point 3. This clonotype has only a few counts. Its matching antigen is unknown. Whole-study results and caveats: Falling below healthy controls, multiple sclerosis showed the least TCR clonal expansion, while HTLV-1-associated myelopathy showed the most.

The V gene lost 10 bases and the J gene lost 4 bases, with 17 bases spanning the gap. The CDR3 contains 14 residues. The germline V gene has CDR1 SEHNR and CDR2 FQNEAQ (reference sequence). This sequence joins TRBV7-9 and TRBJ2-1; weak D call: TRBD2 (7 bases). The source material was PBMCs. The TCR originated in a woman in her sixties or seventies with multiple sclerosis. The CDR3, as DNA: TGTGCCAAATCGGGGAGGGGGGAATACAATGAGCAGTTCTTC. Translation: CAKSGRGEYNEQFF. The entire variable domain, with the rest obtained from reference TRBV7-9 and TRBJ2-1, is as follows: DTGVSQNPRHKITKRGQNVTFRCDPISEHNRLYWYRQTLGQGPEFLTYFQNEAQLEKSRLLSDRFSAERPKGSFSTLEIQRTEQGDSAMYLCAKSGRGEYNEQFFGPGTRLTVL.